Described below is a single T cell receptor beta chain sequence and its context. This table comes from immunoSEQ multiplex PCR, and its TCRdb copy is limited to in-frame clones, with some not included. Among more than 550,000 clones, 70% to 90% were seen once, and the ten largest hold over 0.008%. The data stem from a study of shared T cell receptors in the human thymus. The CDR3 runs 15 residues. Per germline, CDR1 SQVTM and CDR2 ANQGSEA. Deletions cut 2 bases from V and 4 bases from J, with 15 bases between. This same sample was also part of a study on human thymus T cells.

The source of this sequence is a girl in the first two years of life with a congenital heart defect. The rearrangement joins TRBV29-1 to TRBJ1-3; D perhaps matches TRBD1 (5 bases). Sequenced material: thymocytes. Written as DNA, the CDR3 is TGCAGCGTTGAATCCCGGGACTCGACGGGAAACACCATATATTTT. This sequence encodes CSVESRDSTGNTIYF.